A selection of T cell receptor beta chains follows, all from one sample in a study of cytomegalovirus exposure and HLA in healthy donors. Sequencing used immunoSEQ multiplex PCR; TCRdb keeps in-frame clones, though not all of them. Here the sample spans some 190,000 clones, 75% to 85% being singletons. The sample comprised PBMCs. Receptors originate from a man younger than 35 in good health and CMV-seronegative. CDR3s include the opening cysteine and the closing phenylalanine or tryptophan. The order of the fields is V gene, clone size, D gene, J gene, CDR3 protein, CDR3 DNA. The D gene is left open where the match is weak. A clone size is listed for some rows: how often the clone was seen (once, few, many), or a class if it is expanded.

v_call: TRBV5-4
clone_size: .
d_call: .
j_call: TRBJ2-3
cdr3_aa: CASSLAGSGSGTDTQYF
cdr3_nt: TGTGCCAGCAGCTTGGCAGGTTCGGGGAGTGGCACAGATACGCAGTATTTT

v_call: TRBV11-2
clone_size: few
d_call: TRBD2
j_call: TRBJ2-1
cdr3_aa: CASSSRLAETPNEQFF
cdr3_nt: TGTGCCAGCAGCTCCCGACTAGCGGAGACGCCCAATGAGCAGTTCTTC

v_call: TRBV23-1
clone_size: .
d_call: TRBD1
j_call: TRBJ1-6
cdr3_aa: CASQPPGQGSHYNSPLHF
cdr3_nt: TGCGCCAGCCAACCCCCGGGACAGGGCTCCCACTATAATTCACCCCTCCACTTT

v_call: TRBV6-6
clone_size: .
d_call: TRBD1
j_call: TRBJ2-7
cdr3_aa: CASTLGQGWVEQYF
cdr3_nt: TGTGCCAGCACCCTAGGACAGGGGTGGGTCGAGCAGTACTTC

v_call: TRBV28
clone_size: .
d_call: .
j_call: TRBJ2-6
cdr3_aa: CASSVTGISGANVLTF
cdr3_nt: TGTGCCAGCAGTGTCACAGGGATCTCTGGGGCCAACGTCCTGACTTTC

v_call: TRBV6-5
clone_size: .
d_call: .
j_call: TRBJ2-7
cdr3_aa: CASRTTGINEQYF
cdr3_nt: TGTGCCAGCAGGACTACAGGGATCAACGAGCAGTACTTC

v_call: TRBV19
clone_size: .
d_call: TRBD1
j_call: TRBJ2-7
cdr3_aa: CASTTGTGFNEQYF
cdr3_nt: TGTGCCAGCACAACCGGGACAGGGTTCAACGAGCAGTACTTC

v_call: TRBV28
clone_size: .
d_call: .
j_call: TRBJ1-2
cdr3_aa: CASSPIRGYTF
cdr3_nt: TGTGCCAGCAGTCCCATCAGGGGCTACACCTTC

v_call: TRBV11-2
clone_size: .
d_call: .
j_call: TRBJ2-7
cdr3_aa: CASSLGTTTSYEQYF
cdr3_nt: TGTGCCAGCAGCTTAGGCACCACTACCTCCTACGAGCAGTACTTC

v_call: TRBV27
clone_size: .
d_call: .
j_call: TRBJ1-1
cdr3_aa: CASTPGGRAEAFF
cdr3_nt: TGTGCCAGCACCCCCGGGGGGCGGGCTGAAGCTTTCTTT

v_call: TRBV7-3
clone_size: .
d_call: .
j_call: TRBJ1-6
cdr3_aa: CASSPTGTLGSPLHF
cdr3_nt: TGTGCCAGCAGCCCGACCGGGACATTAGGTTCACCCCTCCACTTT

v_call: TRBV30
clone_size: .
d_call: TRBD2
j_call: TRBJ2-3
cdr3_aa: CAWPPQTSRTDTQYF
cdr3_nt: TGTGCCTGGCCACCCCAGACTAGCAGAACAGATACGCAGTATTTT

v_call: TRBV28
clone_size: once
d_call: .
j_call: TRBJ2-3
cdr3_aa: CASSRFPGTGTTDTQYF
cdr3_nt: TGTGCCAGCAGCCGATTCCCCGGCACAGGGACCACAGATACGCAGTATTTT

v_call: TRBV5-6
clone_size: .
d_call: .
j_call: TRBJ1-4
cdr3_aa: CASSLAAAAAREKLFF
cdr3_nt: TGTGCCAGCAGCTTGGCCGCGGCGGCGGCTAGAGAAAAACTGTTTTTT

v_call: TRBV18
clone_size: .
d_call: TRBD1
j_call: TRBJ1-5
cdr3_aa: CASSPPRQGTNQPQHF
cdr3_nt: TGTGCCAGCTCACCACCGCGACAGGGGACAAATCAGCCCCAGCATTTT

v_call: TRBV7-2
clone_size: few
d_call: TRBD2
j_call: TRBJ2-3
cdr3_aa: CASNLGLARTDTQYF
cdr3_nt: TGTGCCAGCAACCTGGGACTAGCGAGGACAGATACGCAGTATTTT

v_call: TRBV18
clone_size: .
d_call: TRBD1
j_call: TRBJ2-5
cdr3_aa: CASSRQGAVQETQYF
cdr3_nt: TGTGCCAGCTCCAGACAGGGGGCCGTACAAGAGACCCAGTACTTC

v_call: TRBV11-2
clone_size: .
d_call: TRBD1
j_call: TRBJ1-5
cdr3_aa: CASSQGQGDYSNQPQHF
cdr3_nt: TGTGCCAGCAGCCAAGGACAGGGGGATTATAGCAATCAGCCCCAGCATTTT

v_call: TRBV9
clone_size: .
d_call: .
j_call: TRBJ2-7
cdr3_aa: CASSRGGPLSEQYF
cdr3_nt: TGTGCCAGCAGTAGGGGGGGCCCCCTTAGCGAGCAGTACTTC

v_call: TRBV19
clone_size: .
d_call: .
j_call: TRBJ1-2
cdr3_aa: CASSTQGDYGYTF
cdr3_nt: TGTGCCAGTAGTACGCAGGGCGACTATGGCTACACCTTC

v_call: TRBV2
clone_size: .
d_call: .
j_call: TRBJ1-5
cdr3_aa: CASSGARDSNQPQHF
cdr3_nt: TGTGCCAGCAGTGGGGCCAGAGACAGCAATCAGCCCCAGCATTTT

v_call: TRBV27
clone_size: .
d_call: TRBD1
j_call: TRBJ2-7
cdr3_aa: CASSSGQGADYEQYF
cdr3_nt: TGTGCCAGCAGTTCCGGACAGGGGGCAGACTACGAGCAGTACTTC

v_call: TRBV5-4
clone_size: .
d_call: .
j_call: TRBJ2-3
cdr3_aa: CASSFRGRTDTQYF
cdr3_nt: TGTGCCAGCAGCTTCCGGGGGAGGACAGATACGCAGTATTTT

v_call: TRBV7-2
clone_size: .
d_call: .
j_call: TRBJ1-5
cdr3_aa: CASSAGYQPQHF
cdr3_nt: TGTGCCAGCAGTGCGGGCTATCAGCCCCAGCATTTT

v_call: TRBV2
clone_size: few
d_call: .
j_call: TRBJ2-2
cdr3_aa: CASKARRNTGELFF
cdr3_nt: TGTGCCAGCAAGGCCAGGCGGAACACCGGGGAGCTGTTTTTT

v_call: TRBV5-1
clone_size: .
d_call: TRBD2
j_call: TRBJ2-7
cdr3_aa: CASSLVRTSGSMDEQYF
cdr3_nt: TGCGCCAGCAGCTTGGTCCGGACTAGCGGGAGTATGGACGAGCAGTACTTC

v_call: TRBV19
clone_size: .
d_call: TRBD1
j_call: TRBJ2-3
cdr3_aa: CASSLSGGLDTQYF
cdr3_nt: TGTGCCAGTAGTCTCTCAGGGGGCCTAGATACGCAGTATTTT